The next 7 T cell receptor beta chains were all read from a single sample in a study of blood T cell repertoires in COVID-19. Assay: immunoSEQ multiplex PCR; the TCRdb copy retains only in-frame clones and omits some. The table lists some 250,000 clones, around 85% of them singletons, with around 1.8% in the top ten. Sequenced: PBMCs or T cells enriched from blood (not recorded which). The source of these receptors is a woman aged 50 to 65 who had recovered from COVID-19.

This chain joins TRBV18 and TRBJ2-7, with 9 bases lining up with TRBD1. CDR3 size: 15 residues. V shed 2 bases, J shed 0 bases, and the junction held 2 bases outside the gene matches. Per the germline V gene, CDR1 is KGHSH and CDR2 is LQKENI. CDR3 sequence reads: CASSPRTGDSYEQYF. In nucleotides, the CDR3 is TGTGCCAGCTCACCAAGGACAGGGGACTCCTACGAGCAGTACTTC.

This clone came up once. The chain has TRBV27 and TRBJ1-5; tentatively, D is TRBD1 (6 bases). Germline V gives CDR1 MNHEY, CDR2 SMNVEV (reference sequence). This CDR3 is 15 amino acids long. V was pared by 1 base and J by 5 bases, with 12 bases between. The CDR3 protein is CASSLFGRGHQPQHF. CDR3 nucleotides: TGTGCCAGCAGTTTATTTGGCAGGGGCCATCAGCCCCAGCATTTT.

The chain couples TRBV6-5 to TRBJ1-5; D might be TRBD1 (5 bases). Trimming took 6 bases from V and 6 from J, leaving 12 bases between them. The germline gives CDR1 MNHEY, CDR2 SVGAGI. CDR3 length: 13 residues. In nucleotides, the CDR3 is TGTGCCAGCAGCCCGCCGGGGGGTCAGCCCCAGCATTTT. Encoded protein: CASSPPGGQPQHF.

The rearrangement links TRBV7-2 to TRBJ2-1; 10 nucleotides agree with TRBD2. This CDR3 is 18 amino acids long. J gave up 8 bases and V 1 base, and 14 bases lay outside the gene matches. Looked up from germline, CDR1 is SGHTA and CDR2 is FQGNSA. The CDR3 spells CASSLGAGSAGGIDEQFF. Here the CDR3 DNA reads TGTGCCAGCAGCTTAGGGGCAGGCTCAGCGGGAGGGATCGATGAGCAGTTCTTC. Full variable domain (missing parts from reference TRBV7-2 and TRBJ2-1): GAGVSQSPSNKVTEKGKDVELRCDPISGHTALYWYRQSLGQGLEFLIYFQGNSAPDKSGLPSDRFSAERTGGSVSTLTIQRTQQEDSAVYLCASSLGAGSAGGIDEQFFGPGTRLTVL.

The count of this clone is one. This rearrangement joins TRBV28 to TRBJ1-5; possibly TRBD1 for D (5 bases). Germline CDR1 reads MDHEN; CDR2 reads SYDVKM. The CDR3 sequence is 14 residues long. Trimming cost V 6 bases and J 11 bases, with 20 bases left between them. DNA for the CDR3: TGTGCCAGCAGACCTGGGGGGGACCATAGAGCCCAGCATTTT. Translating it yields CASRPGGDHRAQHF.

The rearrangement uses TRBV5-1 and TRBJ2-1, with D maybe TRBD2 (6 bases). With 0 bases removed from V and 9 bases from J, the gap between germline ends came to 10 bases. This CDR3 region has 13 residues. CDR1 and CDR2 from the germline V gene are SGHRS and YFSETQ. The CDR3 loop is CASSLDASAEQFF. Here the CDR3 DNA reads TGCGCCAGCAGCTTGGATGCTAGCGCTGAGCAGTTCTTC.

This rearrangement joins TRBV5-5 to TRBJ2-2, with D possibly TRBD2 on 6 matching bases. Germline values: CDR1 SGHKS, CDR2 YYEKEE (reference sequence). The CDR3 is made up of 16 amino acids. The germline V and J ends were trimmed by 0 bases and 0 bases, with 9 bases remaining between them. The chain's CDR3 is CASSLEGTANTGELFF. The CDR3 DNA follows: TGTGCCAGCAGCTTGGAAGGGACTGCGAACACCGGGGAGCTGTTTTTT.